This T cell receptor (beta chain) was observed in a study of Graves' ophthalmopathy and Graves' hyperthyroidism. Study background: Over 18 months of follow-up, stable hyperthyroidism required that no ophthalmopathy appear. Broader study findings: Between ophthalmopathy and stable hyperthyroidism, a 13-signature model drew a separation with about 88% sensitivity and roughly 80% specificity.

Trimming took off 0 bases at V and 0 bases at J, with 18 bases between the two ends. Per the germline V gene, CDR1 is DFQATT and CDR2 is SNEGSKA (reference sequence). The CDR3 extends over 17 amino acids. This clonotype has just a few counts. The antigen remains undetermined. People with hyperthyroidism were aged 18 to 65 and newly diagnosed, under 2 months' duration. RNA transcripts were the template, and TCR beta CDR3 regions were amplified from them. Second-round multiplex PCR followed a first-round RT-PCR using HTBI primers. Each CDR3 protein gets one entry after TCRdb re-called the multiplex PCR reads with MiXCR. The table shows over a million distinct CDR3 sequences, with 35% to 40% occurring only once.

This clonotype was obtained from an adult man with Graves' hyperthyroidism. Specimen: peripheral blood or thyroid tissue (not recorded which). The gene calls are TRBV20-1 and TRBJ2-7; maybe TRBD1 (5 bases). The CDR3 is CSARDTEGAAHSYEQYF. CDR3 coding DNA: TGCAGTGCTAGAGATACTGAAGGGGCAGCGCACTCCTACGAGCAGTACTTC.